These 26 T cell receptor beta chains were all obtained from the same sample, sequenced in a study of T cells in Graves' hyperthyroidism and ophthalmopathy. RNA transcripts provided the source from which TCR beta CDR3 regions were amplified. The TCR CDR3 was amplified in a first-round RT-PCR using the HTBI primer set. TCRdb fed the multiplex PCR reads into MiXCR, producing one record per CDR3 protein. The sample yields 400,000 or so distinct CDR3 sequences, over 12% seen once. Sequencing was done on a sample of blood. Receptors were obtained from a woman aged 55-70 years with Graves' ophthalmopathy.

This clonotype was seen many times. The chain is built from TRBV24-1 and TRBJ2-1; 12 positions match TRBD2. This CDR3 has 16 amino acids. The J segment lost 7 bases and the V segment lost 2 bases, leaving 5 bases of the junction unmatched. Germline V lookup: CDR1 KGHDR, CDR2 SFDVKD. The CDR3 here is CATSDWTGTSGNEQFF. The DNA of the CDR3 is TGTGCCACCAGTGATTGGACGGGGACTAGCGGGAATGAGCAGTTCTTC.

This clonotype has ten or more counts. The chain joins TRBV28 to TRBJ2-7, with 12 bases matching TRBD2. This CDR3 region has 16 residues. Germline V lookup: CDR1 MDHEN, CDR2 SYDVKM. The V gene end was trimmed by 2 bases and the J gene end by 6 bases; junction bases not matched to a gene: 8. The CDR3 bases are TGTGCCAGCAGTTTACCACTAGCGGGGGGACTGGGCGAGCAGTACTTC. Amino acid sequence: CASSLPLAGGLGEQYF.

Many counts were recorded for this clonotype. The J gene is TRBJ2-7, the V gene TRBV11-1; 10 positions agree with TRBD1. The CDR3 is 13 amino acids. Trimming at V came to 8 bases and at J to 6 bases, leaving 7 bases not matched to a gene. The V gene's germline CDR1 is SGHAT and CDR2 FQDESV (reference sequence). CDR3: CASGTGAGAEQYF. CDR3 coding DNA: TGTGCCAGCGGGACAGGGGCTGGGGCCGAGCAGTACTTC.

This clonotype was recorded at least ten times. This chain links TRBV18 with TRBJ1-6; D is uncertain. Germline V gene lookup returns CDR1 KGHSH and CDR2 LQKENI. The germline V and J ends were trimmed by 3 bases and 5 bases, with 8 bases remaining between them. The CDR3 consists of 14 residues. CDR3 DNA: TGTGCCAGCTCACCCCAGGCCGATAATTCACCCCTCCACTTT. Protein sequence: CASSPQADNSPLHF.

The gene calls are TRBV2 and TRBJ2-3; D is unresolved. The CDR3 runs 14 residues. The V and J ends lost 6 bases and 1 base respectively, with 11 bases between them. Germline CDR1 is SNHLY and CDR2 is FYNNEI. This CDR3 reads CASRVWSGTDTQYF. The CDR3 DNA follows: TGTGCCAGCAGGGTTTGGTCAGGCACAGATACGCAGTATTTT.

In this sample, this clonotype turned up many times. The gene calls are TRBV30 and TRBJ2-1, with 14 bases that match TRBD2. The CDR3 loop spans 17 amino acids. The germline CDR1 and CDR2 sequences are GTSNPN and SVGIG (reference sequence). Trimming removed 4 bases from V and 4 bases from J; junction bases left unmatched: 9. The CDR3 loop reads CAWTRLAGGPSYNEQFF. As DNA, the CDR3 is TGTGCCTGGACCAGACTAGCGGGAGGGCCATCTTACAATGAGCAGTTCTTC.

This clonotype was found many times. This chain uses TRBV18 with TRBJ2-3; D unclear. The CDR3 runs 13 residues. The germline CDR1 and CDR2 sequences are KGHSH and LQKENI. Trimming took off 6 bases at V and 3 bases at J, with 10 bases between the two ends. The CDR3 DNA follows: TGTGCCAGCTCCCCCGCCCAGACAGATACGCAGTATTTT. This encodes CASSPAQTDTQYF.

The chain combines TRBV28 with TRBJ1-5; D not certain. The CDR3 runs 15 residues. With 5 bases removed from V and 7 bases from J, the gap between germline ends came to 18 bases. CDR1 is MDHEN and CDR2 is SYDVKM in the germline V gene. The CDR3 sequence: CASSTHRVGRQPQHF. The CDR3, as DNA: TGTGCCAGCAGTACCCACAGAGTGGGTAGGCAGCCCCAGCATTTT.

This clonotype appeared a few times. J is TRBJ1-1 and V is TRBV20-1, with D uncertain. Germline-derived CDR1 and CDR2 are DFQATT and SNEGSKA (reference sequence). V was shortened by 7 bases and J by 0 bases, with 15 bases between the two germline ends. This CDR3 is 14 amino acids long. The CDR3 coding sequence is TGCAGTGTCCAGAGGGCAGGCCTGAACACTGAAGCTTTCTTT. The encoded protein is CSVQRAGLNTEAFF.

This sequence joins TRBV28 and TRBJ1-1; D is unresolved. CDR1 and CDR2 from the germline V gene are MDHEN and SYDVKM. V was trimmed by 7 bases and J by 12 bases, leaving 21 bases between them. The CDR3 consists of 13 residues. CDR3 bases: TGTGCCAGCACCAAACTCGAGGGCAGTGGAACTTTCTTT. This codes for CASTKLEGSGTFF.

This clonotype was detected many times. The chain uses TRBV2 and TRBJ2-1, with D possibly being TRBD1 or TRBD2 (5 bases each). This CDR3 is 15 amino acids long. Between the trimmed V and J ends, which lost 7 bases and 0 bases, there was a span of 13 bases. The germline V gene encodes CDR1 SNHLY and CDR2 FYNNEI. In DNA form, the CDR3 reads TGTGCCAGCATGGGGCGGGCGAGCTCCTACAATGAGCAGTTCTTC. The encoded protein is CASMGRASSYNEQFF.

There are many counts of this clonotype. The J gene is TRBJ2-7, the V gene TRBV7-2; 7 bases line up with TRBD1. Per the germline V gene, CDR1 is SGHTA and CDR2 is FQGNSA. The CDR3 covers 14 residues. With V trimmed by 4 bases and J by 6 bases, 9 bases remained unmatched. The CDR3 loop reads CASSSYRGNGEQYF. CDR3 bases: TGTGCCAGCAGCTCCTACAGGGGAAACGGCGAGCAGTACTTC.

Worth noting for this clonotype: A much larger clonotype is one base distant, so this may be a read error. This chain joins TRBV15 and TRBJ2-3, with a possible D match to TRBD2 (5 bases). V was shortened by 5 bases and J by 7 bases, with 16 bases between the two germline ends. Looked up from germline, CDR1 is LNHNV and CDR2 is YYDKDF (reference sequence). This CDR3 comprises 14 residues. CDR3 coding DNA: TGTGCCACCAGCGGCGAGGGTGGGCTAAATACGCAGTATTTT. It yields the protein CATSGEGGLNTQYF.

This rearrangement joins TRBV4-1 to TRBJ1-1; TRBD1 is a possible D gene (5 bases). V was pared by 1 base and J by 4 bases, with 13 bases between. Germline CDR1 reads MGHRA; CDR2 reads YSYEKL. The CDR3 has 15 residues. This CDR3 reads CASSQALGAGTEAFF. The CDR3 coding sequence is TGCGCCAGCAGCCAAGCGCTAGGGGCTGGCACTGAAGCTTTCTTT.

This clonotype has at least ten counts. V and J are TRBV18 and TRBJ2-5; D call uncertain. Trimming stripped 0 bases from V and 2 bases from J, with 16 bases between. Germline V gene lookup returns CDR1 KGHSH and CDR2 LQKENI. This CDR3 spans 17 amino acids. CDR3 loop: CASSPPNRGKRQETQYF. The CDR3 bases are TGTGCCAGCTCACCACCGAATCGCGGAAAGCGACAAGAGACCCAGTACTTC.

This clonotype has more than one count but fewer than ten. The chain uses TRBV6-1 and TRBJ1-2; weak D call: TRBD1 (5 bases). CDR1 and CDR2 (germline): MNHNS, SASEGT. The CDR3 spans 13 residues. V was clipped by 6 bases and J by 3 bases, with 11 bases between them. CDR3 sequence: CASSRGKHYGYTF. Written as DNA, the CDR3 is TGTGCCAGCAGCCGGGGGAAACACTATGGCTACACCTTC.

As concerns this clonotype: A much larger clone lies one base from this, so it may be a read error. This rearrangement joins TRBV28 to TRBJ1-1; a possible D gene is TRBD1 (6 bases). The CDR3 is made up of 15 amino acids. Germline assignment: CDR1 MDHEN and CDR2 SYDVKM. Between the trimmed V and J ends, which lost 8 bases and 5 bases, there was a span of 21 bases. CDR3 loop: CASGSQVQGWTEAFF. In nucleotides, the CDR3 is TGTGCCAGCGGTTCTCAGGTCCAGGGGTGGACTGAAGCTTTCTTT.

The chain combines TRBV10-3 with TRBJ1-2; D call uncertain. This CDR3 is built from 13 residues. Germline V lookup: CDR1 ENHRY, CDR2 SYGVKD. The ends were cut back, 4 bases at V and 2 bases at J, with 8 bases in the middle. CDR3 sequence (DNA): TGTGCCATCAGTGTTCAGGTGAACTATGGCTACACCTTC. It is translated as CAISVQVNYGYTF.

The table lists this clonotype with many counts. This sequence joins TRBV28 and TRBJ2-3, with TRBD2 identical over 7 bases. Germline CDR1 reads MDHEN; CDR2 reads SYDVKM. The CDR3 length is 15 residues. Trimming cost V 2 bases and J 3 bases; bases outside gene matches: 5. CDR3 residues: CASSLIAGGTDTQYF. CDR3 nucleotide sequence: TGTGCCAGCAGTTTAATAGCGGGCGGGACAGATACGCAGTATTTT.

This clonotype was seen repeatedly, ten times or more. The V gene is TRBV7-2, the J gene TRBJ2-7; 11 bases match TRBD2. The CDR3 consists of 17 residues. The trim removed 1 base at V and 5 bases at J, leaving 10 bases unmatched. Germline assignment: CDR1 SGHTA and CDR2 FQGNSA. The CDR3 bases are TGTGCCAGCAGCTTAGGGCTAGCGGGAGGCGGGCCCCACGAGCAGTACTTC. This encodes CASSLGLAGGGPHEQYF.

This clonotype was counted between two and nine times. The J gene is TRBJ2-7, the V gene TRBV28; tentative D call: TRBD2 (5 bases). Per germline, CDR1 MDHEN and CDR2 SYDVKM. This CDR3 is 14 amino acids long. V lost 7 bases, J lost 2 bases, and 15 bases lay in between. CDR3 region: CASIRIGEPYEQYF. CDR3 DNA: TGTGCCAGCATTAGGATCGGGGAACCCTACGAGCAGTACTTC.

This clonotype has just a few counts. The rearrangement uses TRBV29-1 and TRBJ2-1; 7 bases fit TRBD2. CDR3 length: 14 amino acids. The junction had 8 bases not matched to a gene; V was cut back by 5 bases and J by 4 bases. Germline lookup yields CDR1 SQVTM and CDR2 ANQGSEA. CDR3 in amino acids: CSVLRTSAYNEQFF. The CDR3 nucleotides are TGCAGCGTTTTACGGACTAGTGCATACAATGAGCAGTTCTTC.

This clonotype was seen repeatedly, ten times or more. This chain links TRBV7-2 with TRBJ1-4, with 9 bases aligning to TRBD1. The V segment lost 3 bases and the J segment 8 bases; nucleotides outside the gene matches: 7. The CDR3 spans 15 residues. Germline loops: CDR1 SGHTA, CDR2 FQGNSA. Here the CDR3 DNA reads TGTGCCAGCAGCTTCAGACAGGGGGAGGGGGAAAAACTGTTTTTT. Its protein product is CASSFRQGEGEKLFF.

This sequence joins TRBV13 and TRBJ1-2; D is unresolved. Germline loops: CDR1 PRHDT, CDR2 FYEKMQ (reference sequence). Trimming removed 5 bases from V and 4 bases from J, with 11 bases in between. The CDR3 has 13 residues. This CDR3 is CASSQDNTYGYTF. The CDR3 DNA sequence: TGTGCCAGCAGCCAAGATAACACCTATGGCTACACCTTC.

This clonotype was seen only a few times. The rearrangement links TRBV10-3 to TRBJ2-1; 11 nucleotides agree with TRBD2. V lost 2 bases and J lost 0; bases outside the gene matches: 9. The CDR3 sequence is 19 residues long. Germline V lookup: CDR1 ENHRY, CDR2 SYGVKD. Written as DNA, the CDR3 is TGTGCCATCAGTGAGCCCGGGACTAGCGGATGGCACTCCTACAATGAGCAGTTCTTC. Amino acids: CAISEPGTSGWHSYNEQFF.

This clonotype was found many times. This rearrangement joins TRBV27 to TRBJ2-1, with a tentative D call TRBD1 (6 bases). V lost 4 bases and J 6 bases, leaving 16 bases between the germline ends. The CDR3 runs 15 residues. Germline loops: CDR1 MNHEY, CDR2 SMNVEV (reference sequence). This CDR3 reads CASSYYLQGSNEQFF. CDR3 DNA: TGTGCCAGCAGTTACTACCTACAGGGTTCCAATGAGCAGTTCTTC.